The rows below give T cell receptor beta chains drawn from one sample of a study of cytomegalovirus exposure and HLA in healthy donors. Clones were sequenced by immunoSEQ multiplex PCR, and TCRdb holds only the in-frame ones, with some missing. In the table there are fewer than 200,000 clones, 75% of which are singletons. The material sequenced was PBMCs. The receptors originated from a female donor in good health and CMV-seronegative. Both conserved end residues are part of each CDR3. D genes are given only for firm matches. The size field is filled for only some rows; it gives once, few, many or a size class.

>TRBV7-3|TRBD2|TRBJ2-4|.
TGTGCCAGCAGCTCCAGGGGAGGGTCAGCGGGGGGACTTCAGTACTTC
CASSSRGGSAGGLQYF
>TRBV7-2|.|TRBJ2-2|.
TGTGCCAGCAGCCCTGGTCAGAACGGGGAGCTGTTTTTT
CASSPGQNGELFF
>TRBV11-3|.|TRBJ2-1|few
TGTGCCAGCAGCCCAGGGTTTGGGCATGAGCAGTTCTTC
CASSPGFGHEQFF
>TRBV30|.|TRBJ1-5|few
TGTGCCTGGAGTGCTAGAGCGGGAAGTCAGCCCCAGCATTTT
CAWSARAGSQPQHF
>TRBV2|.|TRBJ1-5|.
TGTGCCAGCAGCGGGGTGAATAGCAATCAGCCCCAGCATTTT
CASSGVNSNQPQHF
>TRBV7-2|TRBD2|TRBJ2-1|.
TGTGCCAGCAGCCCCATGACTAGCGGGGGCGGAGAGCAGTTCTTC
CASSPMTSGGGEQFF
>TRBV6-8|TRBD1|TRBJ1-1|.
TGTGCCAGCAGAGTATGGGACAGCGATTTGATCGCTGAAGCTTTCTTT
CASRVWDSDLIAEAFF
>TRBV19|.|TRBJ2-1|.
TGTGCCAGTGGACAGTCCTCCTACAATGAGCAGTTCTTC
CASGQSSYNEQFF
>TRBV7-2|TRBD1|TRBJ1-2|.
TGTGCCAGCAGTTTTGACAGGGACGGTGGCTACACCTTC
CASSFDRDGGYTF
>TRBV7-6|.|TRBJ1-1|few
TGTGCCAGCAGCTTAGTGGCAGGGGCGAACACTGAAGCTTTCTTT
CASSLVAGANTEAFF
>TRBV9|.|TRBJ1-1|.
TGTGCCAGCAGCGTTAGTACGGGTGAAGCTTTCTTT
CASSVSTGEAFF
>TRBV11-2|.|TRBJ2-5|.
TGTGCCAGCAGCCCTATAGTCCGGAGAGAGACCCAGTACTTC
CASSPIVRRETQYF
>TRBV4-2|.|TRBJ1-5|.
TGTGCCAGCAGCCAAGATTGGGCTTATAGCAATCAGCCCCAGCATTTT
CASSQDWAYSNQPQHF
>TRBV2|.|TRBJ2-3|once
TGTGCCAGTACAGGACTAGACGACAGGGATACGCAGTATTTT
CASTGLDDRDTQYF
>TRBV7-9|TRBD2|TRBJ2-3|.
TGTGCCAGCAGCCGGCAAGCGGGGGGGCCGGCGGATACGCAGTATTTT
CASSRQAGGPADTQYF
>TRBV7-3|TRBD2|TRBJ2-1|.
TGTGCCAGCAGCGGACTAGCGGGAGGGCTCAGTGAGCAGTTCTTC
CASSGLAGGLSEQFF
>TRBV4-1|TRBD2|TRBJ2-5|few
TGCGCCAGCAGCCAACGAGCGGGAGAGCAAGAGACCCAGTACTTC
CASSQRAGEQETQYF
>TRBV15|.|TRBJ2-4|.
TGTGCCACCAGCAGGGGAATTCCGGGACTAGCCAAAAACATTCAGTACTTC
CATSRGIPGLAKNIQYF
>TRBV6-1|.|TRBJ1-5|.
TGTGCCAGCAGTGAATATAGCAATCAGCCCCAGCATTTT
CASSEYSNQPQHF
>TRBV7-2|TRBD2|TRBJ2-1|.
TGTGCCAGCAGCTTAGTCTCCGGGACTAGCGGCTACAATGAGCAGTTCTTC
CASSLVSGTSGYNEQFF
>TRBV16|.|TRBJ2-4|.
TGTGCCAGCAGCCAATGGAATCAGGGCGGGATGACGGGTAACATTCAGTACTTC
CASSQWNQGGMTGNIQYF
>TRBV14|.|TRBJ1-4|.
TGTGCCAGCAGCCGCCCCGGGGGGGCCTCAAGGAAACTGTTTTTT
CASSRPGGASRKLFF
>TRBV5-6|.|TRBJ2-3|.
TGTGCCAGCAGCCCCGACAGGCGCACAGATACGCAGTATTTT
CASSPDRRTDTQYF
>TRBV18|.|TRBJ1-5|.
TGTGCCAGCTCACCATACGGGGTTTCGAGCAATCAGCCCCAGCATTTT
CASSPYGVSSNQPQHF
>TRBV28|.|TRBJ1-1|.
TGTGCCAGCAGTTTGGAGGGGAGGGCTGAAGCTTTCTTT
CASSLEGRAEAFF
>TRBV29-1|TRBD2|TRBJ2-3|.
TGCAGCGTTGACTACGGGGGGAGCGCAGATACGCAGTATTTT
CSVDYGGSADTQYF
>TRBV25-1|.|TRBJ1-1|.
TGTGCCAGCAGTGACAGTAGCCCGGGAACTGAAGCTTTCTTT
CASSDSSPGTEAFF
>TRBV6-1|.|TRBJ2-5|.
TGTGCCAGCAGTGTTGGGCAGGGCGGAGAGACCCAGTACTTC
CASSVGQGGETQYF
>TRBV5-4|.|TRBJ1-4|.
TGTGCCAGCAGCCCGCAACGGGGGGCCAGAAATGAAAAACTGTTTTTT
CASSPQRGARNEKLFF
>TRBV5-1|.|TRBJ1-5|few
TGCGCCAGCAGCCAAGGGACAAACAGCAATCAGCCCCAGCATTTT
CASSQGTNSNQPQHF
>TRBV5-1|TRBD1|TRBJ2-3|.
TGCGCCAGCAGTTACACAGGGGGGTGGAGCACAGATACGCAGTATTTT
CASSYTGGWSTDTQYF
>TRBV18|.|TRBJ2-7|.
TGTGCCAGCTCACCGGGGGGGACAGGAACCTACGAGCAGTACTTC
CASSPGGTGTYEQYF
>TRBV5-8|TRBD2|TRBJ2-7|once
TGTGCCAGCGGCAAGCGGGGCTCCTACGAGCAGTACTTC
CASGKRGSYEQYF
>TRBV7-9|.|TRBJ1-2|.
TGTGCCAGCAGCTTGGGGACAACGGATGGCTACACCTTC
CASSLGTTDGYTF
>TRBV28|.|TRBJ1-2|.
TGTGCCAGCAGTTTCCCCGGAGGAAACTATGGCTACACCTTC
CASSFPGGNYGYTF
>TRBV6-4|.|TRBJ1-2|.
TGTGCCAGCAGTCCCGCGATGGGGAGAAGTGGCTACACCTTC
CASSPAMGRSGYTF
>TRBV20-1|.|TRBJ1-1|.
TGCAGTGCCCCAAGGGGCGGTGAAGCTTTCTTT
CSAPRGGEAFF
>TRBV15|.|TRBJ1-1|.
TGTGCCACCAGCAGAGATACGGACACTGAAGCTTTCTTT
CATSRDTDTEAFF
>TRBV6-1|.|TRBJ1-3|.
TGTGCCAGCAGTGCCGCCTACCAAAGAAACACCATATATTTT
CASSAAYQRNTIYF
>TRBV19|.|TRBJ2-3|once
TGTGCCAGTAGTACCAGAACCACAGATACGCAGTATTTT
CASSTRTTDTQYF